The 11 T cell receptor beta chains reported below all come from one sample, sequenced in a study of blood T cell repertoires in COVID-19. Assay: immunoSEQ multiplex PCR; the TCRdb copy retains only in-frame clones and omits some. The sample has over 35,000 clones, approximately 91% seen once; the top ten hold 15% to 17%. Sequenced input: peripheral blood. Receptor source: a woman aged 25 to 39 in a cohort sampled during active COVID-19.

This clone was counted between two and nine times. This chain links TRBV6-5 with TRBJ2-7; no definite D call. V was shortened by 6 bases and J by 1 base, with 13 bases between the two germline ends. The CDR3 has 14 amino acids. Germline CDR1 and CDR2: MNHEY and SVGAGI. The CDR3: CASRLRGTSYEQYF. CDR3 sequence (DNA): TGTGCCAGCAGGTTGAGAGGTACTTCCTACGAGCAGTACTTC.

This sequence joins TRBV11-3 and TRBJ2-1; D is possibly TRBD2 (6 bases). This CDR3 has 13 residues. With 8 bases removed from V and 1 base from J, the gap between germline ends came to 9 bases. Germline V gene lookup returns CDR1 SGHNT and CDR2 YENEEA. Written as DNA, the CDR3 is TGTGCCAGCCGGCTAGCGTCCTACAATGAGCAGTTCTTC. As protein: CASRLASYNEQFF.

This chain links TRBV11-2 with TRBJ1-6, with 7 bases that match TRBD1. The CDR3 spans 14 residues. With V trimmed by 4 bases and J by 6 bases, 3 bases remained unmatched. Germline-derived CDR1 and CDR2 are SGHAT and FQNNGV. The CDR3 loop reads CASSSQGGNSPLHF. CDR3 DNA sequence: TGTGCCAGCAGCTCCCAGGGGGGTAATTCACCCCTCCACTTT.

The genes are TRBV9 and TRBJ2-1; 9 positions agree with TRBD2. V trimming: 0 bases; J trimming: 4 bases; junction bases outside the gene matches: 5. Germline V CDR1 and CDR2: SGDLS, YYNGEE. This CDR3 comprises 16 residues. CDR3 amino acids: CASSVDPSGTYNEQFF. CDR3 coding DNA: TGTGCCAGCAGCGTAGACCCTAGCGGGACTTACAATGAGCAGTTCTTC. Drawing the rest from reference TRBV9 and TRBJ2-1, the complete variable domain is DSGVTQTPKHLITATGQRVTLRCSPRSGDLSVYWYQQSLDQGLQFLIQYYNGEERAKGNILERFSAQQFPDLHSELNLSSLELGDSALYFCASSVDPSGTYNEQFFGPGTRLTVL.

The chain recombines TRBV10-1 with TRBJ2-5, with 13 nucleotides matching TRBD2. CDR3 size: 15 residues. Germline-derived CDR1 and CDR2 are WNHNN and SYGVQD (reference sequence). With 4 bases clipped from V and 7 bases from J, the junction kept 6 bases outside the gene matches. CDR3 in DNA: TGCGCCAGCAGTGCCGGACTAGCGGGGGCGGGGACCCAGTACTTC. Protein sequence: CASSAGLAGAGTQYF.

J is TRBJ2-7 and V is TRBV10-3; the match to TRBD1 covers 7 bases. Germline-derived CDR1 and CDR2 are ENHRY and SYGVKD. This CDR3 is built from 12 residues. J lost 1 base, V lost 11 bases, and 5 bases had no gene match. The CDR3 bases are TGTGCCGCCGGACAGGCTTCCTACGAGCAGTACTTC. It specifies CAAGQASYEQYF.

V is TRBV6-5 and J is TRBJ1-5, with 9 positions matching TRBD1. The V and J ends lost 6 bases and 5 bases, in that order; junction bases with no gene match: 8. The CDR3 sequence is 15 residues long. Germline CDR1 and CDR2: MNHEY and SVGAGI. The CDR3 here is CASSNPGQGYQPQHF. Here the CDR3 DNA reads TGTGCCAGCAGCAATCCGGGACAGGGATATCAGCCCCAGCATTTT.

The chain joins TRBV11-2 to TRBJ2-5; perhaps TRBD2 as D (6 bases). Trimming removed 3 bases at V and 6 bases at J, with 11 bases between. Germline CDR1 SGHAT, CDR2 FQNNGV. CDR3 length: 13 residues. The CDR3 nucleotides read TGTGCCAGCAGCTTTGGCGGGAAACAGACCCAGTACTTC. Translated: CASSFGGKQTQYF. The whole variable domain, filled in from reference TRBV11-2 and TRBJ2-5, reads EAGVAQSPRYKIIEKRQSVAFWCNPISGHATLYWYQQILGQGPKLLIQFQNNGVVDDSQLPKDRFSAERLKGVDSTLKIQPAKLEDSAVYLCASSFGGKQTQYFGPGTRLLVL.

The V gene is TRBV6-5, the J gene TRBJ2-7; the match to TRBD1 covers 8 bases. Germline V gene data show CDR1 as MNHEY and CDR2 as SVGAGI. This CDR3 contains 11 residues. V shed 10 bases, J shed 9 bases, and the junction held 8 bases outside the gene matches. The CDR3 region has the DNA TGTGCCATTCACAGGGGGAACGGGCAGTACTTC. Its translation is CAIHRGNGQYF.

This clone has just one count. The V call is TRBV5-5, the J call TRBJ2-2; 13 bases are shared with TRBD2. The length of the CDR3 is 17 residues. Trimming at V came to 2 bases and at J to 6 bases, leaving 7 bases not matched to a gene. Per the germline V gene, CDR1 is SGHKS and CDR2 is YYEKEE (reference sequence). The CDR3 DNA reads as TGTGCCAGCAGCTTCTTACTAGCGGGAGGGCCCGCCGGGGAGCTGTTTTTT. This encodes CASSFLLAGGPAGELFF. The full variable domain, with the rest looked up from reference TRBV5-5 and TRBJ2-2, is DAGVTQSPTHLIKTRGQQVTLRCSPISGHKSVSWYQQVLGQGPQFIFQYYEKEERGRGNFPDRFSARQFPNYSSELNVNALLLGDSALYLCASSFLLAGGPAGELFFGEGSRLTVL.

V gene TRBV5-6 combines with J gene TRBJ2-5, with 7 bases aligning to TRBD1. The CDR3 runs 13 residues. After removal of 4 bases from V and 5 bases from J, the junction contained 5 bases not matched to a gene. Germline CDR1 SGHDT, CDR2 YYEEEE. The CDR3 sequence: CASSPTGSETQYF. In DNA, the CDR3 is TGTGCCAGCAGCCCGACAGGGTCGGAGACCCAGTACTTC. Filled out from reference TRBV5-6 and TRBJ2-5, the complete variable domain reads DAGVTQSPTHLIKTRGQQVTLRCSPKSGHDTVSWYQQALGQGPQFIFQYYEEEERQRGNFPDRFSGHQFPNYSSELNVNALLLGDSALYLCASSPTGSETQYFGPGTRLLVL.